This T cell receptor (beta chain) was recovered during a study of cytomegalovirus exposure and HLA in healthy donors. The overall study: The same platform was used for the 90 to 150 validation repertoires and the approximately 700 first-cohort repertoires, a later analysis reported.

Germline CDR1 SGDLS, CDR2 YYNGEE. Trimming took 4 bases from V and 0 from J; bases not matched to a gene: 7. This CDR3 contains 15 residues. Whole-study results and caveats: Specificity for CMV antigens was confirmed in vitro for a few of the CMV-associated chains. The authors listed approximately 150 TCR beta chains as cytomegalovirus-associated.

This table comes from immunoSEQ multiplex PCR, and its TCRdb copy is limited to in-frame clones, with some not included. This table holds 110,000 or so clones, around 88% found once. Comments on this clone: As yet, its antigen is unknown.

The donors were part of the approximately 130-subject validation cohort, which stood apart from the roughly 680-subject first cohort. What was sequenced was PBMCs. V and J are TRBV9 and TRBJ2-7; 7 positions match TRBD1. The TCR sequence derives from a man aged 18 to 35 in good health and CMV-seronegative. The CDR3, as DNA: TGTGCCAGCAGCCCGCGACAGGGAAGCTCCTACGAGCAGTACTTC. Amino acid sequence: CASSPRQGSSYEQYF.